This record looks at one TCR beta chain sequence and its context. Only a few counts were recorded for this clonotype. Its antigen has not been determined. Base qualities are not at hand, and no much larger clone is one base apart. These data belong to a study of blood T cells in healthy people across ages (dated by TCRdb to the mid-2010s). For context, the study as a whole: In model experiments, template switching captured about one uniquely barcoded TCR beta cDNA molecule for every two T cells. Using the same blood draw, the study looked at two additional independent replicas of 1 million unique cDNA reads for two donors, one aged 18 to 29 and the other aged 80 or older. To avoid experimental bias, donors of different ages were distributed randomly across sequencing lanes. Four age groups were formed from the donors: young (average approximately 16 years), middle-aged (around 39), aged (under 70) and long-lived (82). Using deep sequencing normalized with unique cDNA molecular identifiers, the study measured how TCR beta repertoire diversity changes with age. Overall results and qualifications from the work: Observed TCR beta diversity correlated strongly with the percentage of naive T cells measured by flow cytometry. As age increased, observed TCR beta diversity per million T cells dropped in a roughly linear way, and a significant reduction was already evident by age about 40. Estimates of total diversity based on one million sequenced T cells were considered lower bounds and underestimates. Compared with the aged group, more naive CD4+ T cells, fewer expanded clones and increased TCR diversity were shown by the long-lived group, suggesting age selection. Because donor CMV infection status was unknown, age-related changes in expanded clonotypes were potentially confounded. Bulk unsorted PBMC profiling prevented conclusive comparison of naive and antigen-experienced compartments.

The library relied on 5' RACE. Instrument used: Illumina HiSeq 2500. The second PCR ran for about 6 to 12 cycles and used a J-beta primer mix along with a sample-barcoded 5' primer. A unique molecular identifier was introduced onto each TCR beta cDNA molecule by a template-switch 5' adaptor carrying 12 random nucleotides. At least 2.5 million CDR3-containing paired-end reads were obtained from each sample. All of the RNA was converted into first-strand cDNA using the Mint cDNA synthesis kit, with a TRBC-specific oligonucleotide serving as the primer. Following uracil-DNA glycosylase treatment, a first 18-cycle PCR with universal primers M1SS and BC2_uni_R was performed on all cDNA. In the authors' own workflow: For normalization, 1 million high-quality reads, each with a distinct molecular identifier, were randomly selected from each sample. Instead of being binned into consensus sequences, reads with shared molecular identifiers were discarded. MiTCR, with a Q25 quality threshold and the strictest error-elimination algorithm, was used for CDR3 identification, clonotype clustering and error correction. A nonparametric unseen species model with Euler transformation was used to estimate a lower bound on total TCR beta diversity. TCRdb reran the public reads through fastp at Q25 and MiXCR, keeping productive beta chains. Every CDR3 protein is listed once, alongside the most common genes and DNA of its rows. Here the V and J calls rest on TCRdb's processing, not on the authors' analysis. For this sample there are about 1.6 million distinct CDR3 sequences; approximately 32% appear just once. The ten largest make up around 11% of the sample.

Donors were 39 systemically healthy Caucasian individuals from Russia aged 6 to 90 years. Each donor gave ten milliliters of peripheral blood, collected into EDTA-treated Vacutainer tubes. Ficoll-Paque density-gradient centrifugation was used to isolate PBMCs, with at least 6.5 million per sample. Total RNA was extracted from PBMCs with Trizol reagent, with at least 5.5 micrograms obtained per sample. Naive CD45RAhigh/CD27high T cell percentages were measured by flow cytometry on a PBMC aliquot from every donor. As encoded in the germline V gene (reference sequence), CDR1 is DFQATT while CDR2 is SNEGSKA. V and J are trimmed by 6 bases and 2 bases, and the gene matches miss 18 bases of the junction. The CDR3 sequence holds 17 residues, the cysteine and phenylalanine included. The sequence is cut down to CDR3 DNA, 51 bases in frame from base 1.

Sequenced input: blood. The chain was built from TRBV20-1 and TRBJ2-5; TRBD1 agrees with 7 junctional bases. The clonotype was recovered from a woman between 25 and 40 years old in good health. The DNA sequence reads TGCAGTGCGAGAAGTCCTAACCGGGACAGCACTCAAGAGACCCAGTACTTC. It specifies CSARSPNRDSTQETQYF.